This entry is about one T cell receptor (beta chain). The antigen remains unidentified. The data stem from a study of CXCR3-negative and CXCR3-positive naive CD8 T cells. The study's findings and limits: CXCR3 levels fell partly with cryopreservation; most assays relied on fresh PBMCs. Similar TRBV-TRBJ usage was seen in naive cells (both CXCR3-negative and CXCR3-positive), but memory cells differed.

UMI-tagged TRB cDNA libraries were built via 5' RACE. TCRdb derives one entry per CDR3 protein from the 5' RACE reads, leaving out DNA. The sample totals 46,000 or so distinct CDR3 sequences. The CDR3 is 16 residues long. Germline V gives CDR1 SEHNR, CDR2 FQNEAQ (reference sequence). The V call is TRBV7-9, the J call TRBJ2-5; TCRdb selects TRBD2, and the lack of DNA leaves this call unchecked. Sequences were obtained from naive CXCR3- CD8+ T cells from blood. Stated subset: CD45RO-CCR7+CD27+CD95- naive CD8+ T cells lacking CXCR3 (TNR3-). This sequence originates from a human donor in good health. Some clones in this sample may be carry-over from other donors' samples. CDR3 region: CASSLAPSGDGETQYF.